This passage covers 29 T cell receptor beta chains from one sample sequenced in a study of tumor-infiltrating lymphocytes in primary liver carcinoma. A primer matching the constant region was used to make TCR beta cDNA from around 460 ng of total RNA. It was through three nested multiplex PCR rounds of slightly modified ARM-PCR that TCR beta libraries arose. Use of TRBV1-TRBV30 forward primers with a C-beta reverse primer characterized the first two PCR rounds, which lasted approximately 11 cycles each. TCRdb reprocessed the multiplex PCR reads via MiXCR and lists one record per CDR3 protein. This table holds about 99,000 distinct CDR3 sequences, more than 65% found once. Taking roughly 18-32 mg of unsorted bulk tissue, the authors co-extracted RNA and DNA. Specimen: liver tumor tissue from sampling region 5. Subset of the sample: tumor region T5, tumor centre. The receptor source for this set is a woman in her fifties or sixties with primary liver carcinoma and hepatitis B virus infection.

Here the CDR3 reads CASSLVPAERNIQYF. The CDR3 coding sequence is TGTGCCAGCAGCTTAGTCCCGGCAGAGCGAAACATTCAGTACTTC. This sequence joins TRBV11-2 and TRBJ2-4, with D unresolved. This CDR3 has 15 amino acids. Between the trimmed V and J ends, which lost 1 base and 6 bases, there was a span of 13 bases. CDR1 is SGHAT and CDR2 is FQNNGV in the germline V gene.

The J gene is TRBJ2-1, the V gene TRBV28; D unclear. CDR1 and CDR2 (germline): MDHEN, SYDVKM. V lost 1 base and J 9 bases, leaving 10 bases between the germline ends. The CDR3 sequence is 13 residues long. CDR3 loop: CASSLYRWAEQFF. The DNA of the CDR3 is TGTGCCAGCAGTTTATATAGGTGGGCTGAGCAGTTCTTC.

As regards this clonotype: This may arise from a read error, as a much more abundant clone is one base away. The V call is TRBV28, the J call TRBJ2-7; 10 bases fit TRBD2. Germline V gives CDR1 MDHEN, CDR2 SYDVKM. The CDR3 has 15 residues. The CDR3 loop is CATSFAASGSQEQYF. In nucleotides, the CDR3 is TGTGCCACCAGTTTCGCGGCTAGCGGGAGTCAGGAGCAGTACTTC.

This clonotype showed up just a few times. The V and J genes are TRBV7-9 and TRBJ1-1; perhaps TRBD1 as D (5 bases). The CDR3 consists of 14 residues. CDR1 is SEHNR, CDR2 FQNEAQ, per germline (reference sequence). The ends were cut back, 2 bases at V and 4 bases at J, with 11 bases in the middle. The CDR3, as DNA: TGTGCCAGCAGCTTAAGTTCGGGGACCACTGAAGCTTTCTTT. Protein sequence: CASSLSSGTTEAFF.

This chain connects TRBV6-2 or TRBV6-3 to TRBJ2-7; D may be TRBD2 (5 bases). Per the germline V gene, CDR1 is MNHEY and CDR2 is SVGEGT. V was shortened by 5 bases and J by 6 bases, with 26 bases between the two germline ends. The CDR3 consists of 17 residues. DNA for the CDR3: TGTGCCAGCAGTGTGAGGACGGAGGAGTCGTTTTTCTCCGAGCAGTACTTC. Protein product: CASSVRTEESFFSEQYF.

Of note for this clonotype: Being one base from a much bigger clone, this may be a read error. J is TRBJ2-2 and V is TRBV30, with 7 bases aligning to TRBD1. CDR1 and CDR2 (germline): GTSNPN, SVGIG (reference sequence). The CDR3 is 14 amino acids. The CDR3 reads CARSVGQLVGELFF. CDR3 nucleotides: TGTGCCCGGAGCGTGGGACAGCTTGTGGGGGAGCTGTTTTTT.

On this clonotype itself: Without the conserved terminal phenylalanine or tryptophan, this CDR3 likely stems from a read error. V usage is TRBV11-3 and J usage is TRBJ2-1, with TRBD2 matching over 8 bases. The V gene's germline CDR1 is SGHNT and CDR2 YENEEA. The CDR3 is 15 amino acids. With V trimmed by 5 bases and J by 7 bases, 10 bases remained unmatched. This CDR3 reads CASSPRGSGNNEQFL. The CDR3 DNA reads as TGTGCCAGCAGCCCCCGGGGTAGCGGGAATAATGAGCAGTTCTTA.

With regard to this clonotype: The junction differs from germline at one of its ends, possibly a read error. The chain recombines TRBV20-1 with TRBJ1-1; D ambiguous. This CDR3 spans 17 amino acids. CDR1 is DFQATT, CDR2 SNEGSKA, per germline (reference sequence). DNA for the CDR3: TGTAGTGATAGAGATGAGGGATTGGTGGGCGAAACCACTGAAGCTTTCTTT. Translated: CSDRDEGLVGETTEAFF.

V and J are TRBV4-1 and TRBJ1-6; tentative D call: TRBD1 (5 bases). CDR1 is MGHRA and CDR2 is YSYEKL in the germline V gene. This CDR3 is built from 15 residues. V dropped 4 bases and J dropped 7 bases, with 14 bases sitting between them. The CDR3 DNA reads TGCGCCAGCAGCCGAGAGGAACAGGCCAATTCACCCCTCCACTTT. Protein sequence: CASSREEQANSPLHF.

Regarding this clonotype: The conserved phenylalanine or tryptophan normally closing the CDR3 is absent here, so this likely arose from a read error. The chain links TRBV7-8 to TRBJ2-2, with 12 nucleotides matching TRBD2. V lost 2 bases to trimming and J lost 7 bases; unmatched junction nucleotides: 11. CDR1 is SGHVS and CDR2 is FQNEAQ in the germline V gene. The CDR3 is made up of 18 amino acids. The DNA for the CDR3 is TGTGCCAGCAGCTTACGGGGGCTAGCGGGAGGGCTCGGCGGGGAGCTGTTTATT. As protein: CASSLRGLAGGLGGELFI.

Comment on this clonotype: One junction end disagrees with the germline gene, perhaps due to a read error. The V and J genes are TRBV11-1 and TRBJ2-1; 7 bases map to TRBD1. CDR1 is SGHAT and CDR2 is FQDESV in the germline V gene (reference sequence). The CDR3 extends over 14 amino acids. The CDR3 here is CANSLVTGSNEQFF. The DNA for the CDR3 is TGTGCCAACAGCTTAGTGACAGGGTCCAATGAGCAGTTCTTC.

Notes on this clonotype: Given the absence of the conserved phenylalanine or tryptophan at the CDR3 end, a read error is likely. The chain uses TRBV11-2 and TRBJ2-1; TRBD2 might be the D (6 bases). The CDR3 has 15 amino acids. Germline V lookup: CDR1 SGHAT, CDR2 FQNNGV. DNA for the CDR3: TGTGCCAGCAGTACCGGGACGGTGGACTACGATGAGCAGTTCTTG. This sequence encodes CASSTGTVDYDEQFL.

This clonotype was counted at least ten times. The chain combines TRBV6-6 with TRBJ2-7, with TRBD1 identical over 8 bases. With 1 base clipped from V and 5 bases from J, the junction kept 7 bases outside the gene matches. This CDR3 comprises 15 residues. Germline loops: CDR1 MNHNY, CDR2 SVGAGI (reference sequence). DNA of the CDR3: TGTGCCAGCAGTTACTTACGGACAGGGAGGCACGAGCAGTACTTC. As protein: CASSYLRTGRHEQYF.

This clonotype was seen more than once but under ten times. This clone may be a read error of a much larger clone one base away. This likely comes from a read error, as the CDR3 has no conserved phenylalanine or tryptophan at its end. The V and J genes are TRBV10-3 and TRBJ1-1; 7 bases are a match to TRBD1. Germline lookup yields CDR1 ENHRY and CDR2 SYGVKD. The J segment lost 1 base and the V segment lost 6 bases, leaving 2 bases of the junction unmatched. This CDR3 has 13 residues. CDR3 in amino acids: CAIRGQWNTEAFS. The CDR3, as DNA: TGTGCCATCAGGGGACAGTGGAACACTGAAGCTTTCTCT.

This clonotype was counted many times. The V and J genes are TRBV6-6 and TRBJ2-7; D call uncertain. Trimming removed 6 bases at V and 2 bases at J, with 14 bases between. The CDR3 length is 14 residues. CDR1 and CDR2 from the germline V gene are MNHNY and SVGAGI (reference sequence). The CDR3 sequence is CASRKVNVAYEQYF. DNA for the CDR3: TGTGCCAGCAGGAAGGTGAATGTAGCCTACGAGCAGTACTTC.

The sample holds one count of this clonotype. Germline is not matched at one junction end, which may reflect a read error. The chain combines TRBV11-3 with TRBJ2-3; D tentatively reads TRBD1 or TRBD2 (5 bases each). CDR1 and CDR2 from the germline V gene are SGHNT and YENEEA. The CDR3 has 14 amino acids. The chain's CDR3 is CASSFRASTDTLYF. CDR3 DNA: TGTGCAAGCAGCTTCAGGGCTAGCACAGATACGCTGTATTTT.

This chain links TRBV4-2 with TRBJ2-7; no firm D call. CDR3 length: 12 residues. The germline V gene encodes CDR1 LGHNA and CDR2 YNFKEQ. With 3 bases removed from V and 7 bases from J, the gap between germline ends came to 10 bases. CDR3 bases: TGTGCCAGCAGCCATGAGATCGGAGAGCAGTACTTC. It translates to CASSHEIGEQYF.

As for this clonotype: The germline gene is not matched at one end of the junction; a read error may be the cause. The chain has TRBV4-1 and TRBJ2-2; TRBD2 matches at 7 bases. There are 17 residues in the CDR3. Germline V gene lookup returns CDR1 MGHRA and CDR2 YSYEKL. In DNA form, the CDR3 reads TGCGCCAGCAGCCAAGAGGGGGGGTGGTCGAACACCGAGGAGCTGTTATTT. Residues: CASSQEGGWSNTEELLF.

This clonotype is a singleton in its sample. This may come from a read error, since a much larger clone is one base off. This chain links TRBV5-1 with TRBJ2-7; tentatively, D is TRBD2 (6 bases). V shed 2 bases and J shed 5 bases, with 14 bases lying between them. Germline assignment: CDR1 SGHRS and CDR2 YFSETQ. This CDR3 has 14 amino acids. The CDR3 region has the DNA TGCGCCAGCAGCTTTACGGAGGGAGGCAACGAGCAGTACTTC. Translating gives CASSFTEGGNEQYF.

In regard to this clonotype: A clone one base away is much larger, so this may be a read error. No conserved phenylalanine or tryptophan is present at the end of the CDR3, so a read error is the likely explanation. The chain uses TRBV6-5 and TRBJ1-5; 9 bases map to TRBD1. CDR1 is MNHEY, CDR2 SVGAGI, per germline. The V gene end was trimmed by 5 bases and the J gene end by 3 bases; junction bases not matched to a gene: 8. The CDR3 spans 16 residues. The CDR3 is CASSRFGTGNNQPQHL. In DNA form, the CDR3 reads TGTGCCAGCAGTAGATTCGGGACAGGGAACAATCAGCCCCAGCATCTT.

This clonotype was observed a handful of times. The chain combines TRBV5-6 with TRBJ1-1; D ambiguous. The ends were cut back, 10 bases at V and 3 bases at J, with 16 bases in the middle. There are 13 residues in the CDR3. Looked up from germline, CDR1 is SGHDT and CDR2 is YYEEEE. CDR3 coding DNA: TGTGCCTGTAGCTTATTAGGGTACACTGAAGCTTTCTTT. Translation: CACSLLGYTEAFF.

Points on this clonotype: A single base separates this from a much larger clone, so it may be a read error. The genes are TRBV6-5 and TRBJ2-2, with a possible D match to TRBD2 (5 bases). Per germline, CDR1 MNHEY and CDR2 SVGAGI. CDR3 size: 13 residues. The CDR3 is CASSYFGSGEPFF. DNA for the CDR3: TGTGCCAGCAGTTACTTTGGATCCGGGGAGCCGTTTTTT.

This clonotype was seen many times. The V gene is TRBV6-2 or TRBV6-3, the J gene TRBJ2-3; the D call may be TRBD1 or TRBD2 (5 bases each). Germline CDR1 is MNHEY and CDR2 is SVGEGT. The CDR3 sequence is 19 residues long. Trimming shortened V by 2 bases and J by 1 base, and 22 bases separated the two germline ends. The CDR3 region is CASSYTYTGRTAGTDTQYF. CDR3 bases: TGTGCCAGCAGTTACACTTATACGGGACGAACAGCGGGCACAGATACGCAGTATTTT.

The chain joins TRBV6-1 to TRBJ2-2; D is uncertain. Germline V gene lookup returns CDR1 MNHNS and CDR2 SASEGT. Trimming left V 6 bases short and J 4 bases short, with 12 bases between. The CDR3 sequence is 14 residues long. As DNA, the CDR3 is TGTGCCAGCAGACGTGATAGGAGCACCGGGGAGCTGTTTTTT. Translating it yields CASRRDRSTGELFF.

The genes are TRBV19 and TRBJ2-1; TRBD2 aligns across 14 bases. Trimming cost V 4 bases and J 15 bases; bases outside gene matches: 5. The germline V gene encodes CDR1 LNHDA and CDR2 SQIVND (reference sequence). This CDR3 region has 13 residues. The CDR3 is CASSKGTSGSPFF. CDR3 nucleotide sequence: TGTGCCAGTAGTAAGGGGACTAGCGGGAGTCCGTTCTTC.

This clonotype is medium-sized within its sample. The chain is built from TRBV11-2 and TRBJ2-1; 7 nucleotides line up with TRBD1. Losses at the gene ends were 5 bases for V and 5 bases for J; bases not matched to a gene: 9. The CDR3 is 15 amino acids. CDR1 and CDR2 (germline): SGHAT, FQNNGV. This CDR3 is CASSPHLGQDNEQFF. CDR3 sequence (DNA): TGTGCCAGCAGCCCGCACCTAGGACAGGACAATGAGCAGTTCTTC. The full variable domain, its missing parts supplied by reference TRBV11-2 and TRBJ2-1, is EAGVAQSPRYKIIEKRQSVAFWCNPISGHATLYWYQQILGQGPKLLIQFQNNGVVDDSQLPKDRFSAERLKGVDSTLKIQPAKLEDSAVYLCASSPHLGQDNEQFFGPGTRLTVL.

As for this clonotype: The junction shows a germline mismatch at one end, possibly a read error. The chain is built from TRBV28 and TRBJ2-5, with 7 bases that match TRBD2. The germline V gene encodes CDR1 MDHEN and CDR2 SYDVKM. The CDR3 covers 14 residues. As DNA, the CDR3 is TGTACCAGTAGTTTATGGGGGGAGGGAAAGACCCAGTACTTC. Translating it yields CTSSLWGEGKTQYF.

A word on this clonotype: Relative to the germline gene, one junction end is altered; a read error may explain this. The chain recombines TRBV29-1 with TRBJ2-1, with 12 bases identical to TRBD2. CDR3 length: 14 residues. Germline CDR1 reads SQVTM; CDR2 reads ANQGSEA. This chain's CDR3 is CSVAVTSGGNEQFF. The DNA for the CDR3 is TGCAGCGTAGCTGTGACTAGCGGGGGCAATGAACAGTTCTTC.

With respect to this clonotype: The DNA is omitted, as the CDR3 cannot be located on it reliably, and the CDR3 follows TCRdb's listing. The V gene is TRBV30, the J gene TRBJ2-1; the table's D call, TRBD1, has no DNA check behind it. Per the germline V gene, CDR1 is GTSNPN and CDR2 is SVGIG (reference sequence). The CDR3 is 14 amino acids in total, end residues counted. The CDR3 reads CAWGKGATYNEVFF.